This is a list of T cell receptor beta chains from one sample in a study of cytomegalovirus exposure and HLA in healthy donors. The data were produced by immunoSEQ multiplex PCR, yet TCRdb's version contains in-frame clones alone and is incomplete. The table shows approximately 190,000 clones, with 81% occurring only once. The sequencing input was PBMCs. The receptors here all came from a man in his forties in good health and CMV-seropositive. Both conserved end residues are part of each CDR3. A D gene is named only where the DNA matches it firmly. Expanded clones are given a class, and other clones once, few, many or no size at all.

v_call: TRBV5-1
j_call: TRBJ1-1
clone_size: NA
d_call: NA
cdr3_nt: TGCGCCAGCAGCTTTCGGAGGAACACTGAAGCTTTCTTT
cdr3_aa: CASSFRRNTEAFF

v_call: TRBV19
j_call: TRBJ1-6
clone_size: NA
d_call: TRBD1
cdr3_nt: TGTGCCAGTAGTACGGGACAGTCACTCTCCTATAATTCACCCCTCCACTTT
cdr3_aa: CASSTGQSLSYNSPLHF

v_call: TRBV19
j_call: TRBJ1-1
clone_size: NA
d_call: NA
cdr3_nt: TGTGCCAGTAGTATATTTGAGGGATTGAACACTGAAGCTTTCTTT
cdr3_aa: CASSIFEGLNTEAFF

v_call: TRBV5-1
j_call: TRBJ2-7
clone_size: once
d_call: TRBD2
cdr3_nt: TGCGCCAGCAGCTTGGGGACTAGCGGCCCCTACGAGCAGTACTTC
cdr3_aa: CASSLGTSGPYEQYF

v_call: TRBV2
j_call: TRBJ1-2
clone_size: NA
d_call: TRBD1
cdr3_nt: TGTGCCACTCAAGGGGGCAGGGGCCATGGCTACACCTTC
cdr3_aa: CATQGGRGHGYTF

v_call: TRBV9
j_call: TRBJ2-1
clone_size: NA
d_call: TRBD2
cdr3_nt: TGTGCCAGCAGCGATAGCGGGGGGGCCAATGAGCAGTTCTTC
cdr3_aa: CASSDSGGANEQFF

v_call: TRBV6-6
j_call: TRBJ1-5
clone_size: NA
d_call: NA
cdr3_nt: TGTGCCAGCGCATCGGACAATAGCAATCAGCCCCAGCATTTT
cdr3_aa: CASASDNSNQPQHF

v_call: TRBV4-1
j_call: TRBJ1-5
clone_size: NA
d_call: NA
cdr3_nt: TGTGCCAGCAGCCAAGATTACACCACCAATCAGCCCCAGCATTTT
cdr3_aa: CASSQDYTTNQPQHF

v_call: TRBV6-6
j_call: TRBJ1-1
clone_size: NA
d_call: TRBD1
cdr3_nt: TGTGCCAGCAGTTACTCAGACAGGGGCGAAGCTTTCTTT
cdr3_aa: CASSYSDRGEAFF

v_call: TRBV11-2
j_call: TRBJ2-5
clone_size: NA
d_call: NA
cdr3_nt: TGTGCCAGCAGCTTCTCCGGGTCCAACCCCCAAGAGACCCAGTACTTC
cdr3_aa: CASSFSGSNPQETQYF

v_call: TRBV7-9
j_call: TRBJ1-4
clone_size: NA
d_call: TRBD1
cdr3_nt: TGTGCCAGCAGGACCGGGACAGGGCATGAAAAACTGTTTTTT
cdr3_aa: CASRTGTGHEKLFF

v_call: TRBV4-2
j_call: TRBJ2-1
clone_size: NA
d_call: TRBD2
cdr3_nt: TGTGCCAGCAGCCCAGTAGCGGGAGATAACAATGAGCAGTTCTTC
cdr3_aa: CASSPVAGDNNEQFF

v_call: TRBV11-3
j_call: TRBJ1-3
clone_size: NA
d_call: NA
cdr3_nt: TGTGCCAGCAGCCAGGGGAGGGCTGGAAACACCATATATTTT
cdr3_aa: CASSQGRAGNTIYF

v_call: TRBV7-6
j_call: TRBJ2-5
clone_size: NA
d_call: NA
cdr3_nt: TGTGCCAGCAGCTTAGGGGATGGGGGGAGAGAGACCCAGTACTTC
cdr3_aa: CASSLGDGGRETQYF

v_call: TRBV7-9
j_call: TRBJ2-5
clone_size: NA
d_call: NA
cdr3_nt: TGTGCCAGCAGCCGCGGTCAGAGTAACCAAGAGACCCAGTACTTC
cdr3_aa: CASSRGQSNQETQYF

v_call: TRBV19
j_call: TRBJ1-2
clone_size: NA
d_call: TRBD1
cdr3_nt: TGTGCCAGTAGTAGCGACAGGGTCTACACCTTC
cdr3_aa: CASSSDRVYTF

v_call: TRBV7-7
j_call: TRBJ2-2
clone_size: NA
d_call: TRBD1
cdr3_nt: TGTGCCAGCAGCCCCGGACAGGGTAGCACCGGGGAGCTGTTTTTT
cdr3_aa: CASSPGQGSTGELFF

v_call: TRBV30
j_call: TRBJ2-1
clone_size: NA
d_call: NA
cdr3_nt: TGTGCCTGGAGCCGCGTCTTGTCCTACAATGAGCAGTTCTTC
cdr3_aa: CAWSRVLSYNEQFF

v_call: TRBV7-3
j_call: TRBJ2-3
clone_size: few
d_call: TRBD2
cdr3_nt: TGTGCCAGCAGCTCGCAAGCGGGAGGCACAGATACGCAGTATTTT
cdr3_aa: CASSSQAGGTDTQYF

v_call: TRBV7-9
j_call: TRBJ2-3
clone_size: once
d_call: TRBD2
cdr3_nt: TGTGCCAGCAGTCCTCTAGCGGGGATCACAGATACGCAGTATTTT
cdr3_aa: CASSPLAGITDTQYF

v_call: TRBV28
j_call: TRBJ1-2
clone_size: NA
d_call: TRBD1
cdr3_nt: TGTGCCAGCAGTTTAGGTGGCCAGGGGGCGGCTGGCTACACCTTC
cdr3_aa: CASSLGGQGAAGYTF

v_call: TRBV28
j_call: TRBJ2-5
clone_size: NA
d_call: TRBD2
cdr3_nt: TGTGCCAGCAGCACTACATCCCGAAGGACTAGCGGGAGGGCCTTAACAGAGACCCAGTACTTC
cdr3_aa: CASSTTSRRTSGRALTETQYF

v_call: TRBV5-1
j_call: TRBJ2-3
clone_size: once
d_call: NA
cdr3_nt: TGCGCCAGCAGCTTTCAATTCCAGGGTCTCAGCACAGATACGCAGTATTTT
cdr3_aa: CASSFQFQGLSTDTQYF

v_call: TRBV25-1
j_call: TRBJ1-2
clone_size: NA
d_call: TRBD1
cdr3_nt: TGTGCCAGCAGTGGACGGACAGGTTATGGCTACACCTTC
cdr3_aa: CASSGRTGYGYTF

v_call: TRBV28
j_call: TRBJ1-3
clone_size: NA
d_call: NA
cdr3_nt: TGTGCCAGCACCCGACAGCCTGGAAACACCATATATTTT
cdr3_aa: CASTRQPGNTIYF

v_call: TRBV28
j_call: TRBJ2-7
clone_size: NA
d_call: NA
cdr3_nt: TGTGCCAGTGAACAGGGCTACGAGCAGTACTTC
cdr3_aa: CASEQGYEQYF

v_call: TRBV29-1
j_call: TRBJ1-3
clone_size: NA
d_call: TRBD1
cdr3_nt: TGCAGCGCTATCCAGGGGGCAGGAAACACCATATATTTT
cdr3_aa: CSAIQGAGNTIYF

v_call: TRBV7-9
j_call: TRBJ2-2
clone_size: NA
d_call: NA
cdr3_nt: TGTGCCAGCAGCTTTCTGCGGGAAGGCACCGGGGAGCTGTTTTTT
cdr3_aa: CASSFLREGTGELFF

v_call: TRBV9
j_call: TRBJ2-7
clone_size: few
d_call: NA
cdr3_nt: TGTGCCAGCAGCGTAGATTCAAAGGGGGCCTACGAGCAGTACTTC
cdr3_aa: CASSVDSKGAYEQYF

v_call: TRBV18
j_call: TRBJ2-1
clone_size: NA
d_call: NA
cdr3_nt: TGTGCCAGCTCACCACTGCAGGGCTCCTACAATGAGCAGTTCTTC
cdr3_aa: CASSPLQGSYNEQFF

v_call: TRBV5-1
j_call: TRBJ2-7
clone_size: NA
d_call: TRBD1
cdr3_nt: TGCGCCAGCAGCTTTGGGACAGGATCCTCCTACGAGCAGTACTTC
cdr3_aa: CASSFGTGSSYEQYF

v_call: TRBV7-9
j_call: TRBJ2-1
clone_size: NA
d_call: NA
cdr3_nt: TGTTCCAGCAGCCGACTCCCCCGGGGAAACAATGAGCAGTTCTTC
cdr3_aa: CSSSRLPRGNNEQFF

v_call: TRBV7-7
j_call: TRBJ2-1
clone_size: NA
d_call: TRBD1
cdr3_nt: TGTGCCAGCAGCTTGGACGGGACAGCGAACAATGAGCAGTTCTTC
cdr3_aa: CASSLDGTANNEQFF

v_call: TRBV7-9
j_call: TRBJ2-3
clone_size: NA
d_call: TRBD2
cdr3_nt: TGTGCCAGCAGCTTAGGAACTAGCGGGGGGAGCACAGATACGCAGTATTTT
cdr3_aa: CASSLGTSGGSTDTQYF

v_call: TRBV27
j_call: TRBJ2-1
clone_size: NA
d_call: TRBD2
cdr3_nt: TGTGCCAGCACCCGGGACTATCTAAATAATGAGCAGTTCTTC
cdr3_aa: CASTRDYLNNEQFF

v_call: TRBV5-1
j_call: TRBJ2-5
clone_size: NA
d_call: TRBD2
cdr3_nt: TGCGCCAGCAGCTTGGGGAGCCTAGCGGGGGTTCAAGAGACCCAGTACTTC
cdr3_aa: CASSLGSLAGVQETQYF

v_call: TRBV12-5
j_call: TRBJ2-7
clone_size: few
d_call: NA
cdr3_nt: TGTGCTAGTGGTTGGGACACCTCCTACGAGCAGTACTTC
cdr3_aa: CASGWDTSYEQYF

v_call: TRBV4-1
j_call: TRBJ2-7
clone_size: NA
d_call: TRBD2
cdr3_nt: TGCGCCAGCAGCCAAGGACGCGGGGGCTACGAGCAGTACTTC
cdr3_aa: CASSQGRGGYEQYF

v_call: TRBV30
j_call: TRBJ1-2
clone_size: NA
d_call: TRBD1
cdr3_nt: TGTGCCTGGAATAACCGGCAGGGACAGGGCGTTTATGGCTACACCTTC
cdr3_aa: CAWNNRQGQGVYGYTF

v_call: TRBV6-5
j_call: TRBJ1-1
clone_size: once
d_call: TRBD1
cdr3_nt: TGTGCCAGCACCTATAGACAGGGGGACTTTGGGGAAGCTTTCTTT
cdr3_aa: CASTYRQGDFGEAFF

v_call: TRBV29-1
j_call: TRBJ2-7
clone_size: NA
d_call: TRBD2
cdr3_nt: TGCAGCACTTCGTTGGGACTAGCGGTTACCTACGAGCAGTACTTC
cdr3_aa: CSTSLGLAVTYEQYF

v_call: TRBV28
j_call: TRBJ2-7
clone_size: NA
d_call: NA
cdr3_nt: TGTGCCAGCAGTAAGGACTTGGGGGGCTACGAGCAGTACTTC
cdr3_aa: CASSKDLGGYEQYF